This note documents a single TCR beta chain sequence. No antigen is known for it. Libraries were prepared by immunoSEQ multiplex PCR; TCRdb keeps only in-frame clonotypes and omits some of them. The profile covers 70,000 to 90,000 clones, with around 82% appearing a single time and approximately 9.6% taken by the ten largest. The CDR3 totals 16 residues. Trimming shortened V by 0 bases and J by 2 bases, and 10 bases separated the two germline ends. Germline-derived CDR1 and CDR2 are MNHEY and SVGAGI. The data derive from a study of T cells in localized non-small cell lung cancer. Points from the study as a whole: Uninvolved adjacent lung showed the highest T cell clonality, exceeding tumor. Median about 56 top-100 tumor clones were shared with paired adjacent lung. Longer overall survival accompanied higher blood T cell density. Because only a single region of the tumor was sequenced, heterogeneity remains possible.

The material was peripheral blood, obtained before any cancer treatment. The chain combines TRBV6-5 with TRBJ2-2; either TRBD1 or TRBD2 may fit D (5 bases each). This TCR came from a female donor over 55 with stage I lung adenocarcinoma. CDR3: CASSYSPGTNTGELFF. The CDR3 coding sequence is TGTGCCAGCAGTTACTCACCAGGGACCAACACCGGGGAGCTGTTTTTT.